Below, one T cell receptor (beta chain) is given with its context. TCRdb's copy holds only in-frame clones and misses some; the assay was immunoSEQ multiplex PCR. The top ten hold around a quarter of the sample, which has 25,000 to 35,000 clones, roughly 83% seen once. The source of the sample is a study of OX40 agonist ivuxolimab in advanced cancers. Blood sampling took place at baseline, cycle 4 day 1, and cycle 7 day 1. There are 15 residues in the CDR3. Germline values: CDR1 MDHEN, CDR2 SYDVKM. The germline V and J ends were trimmed by 6 bases and 1 base, with 13 bases remaining between them. The sample consisted of CD4+ or CD8+ T cells sorted from blood, taken in a trial of the OX40 agonist ivuxolimab. The chain links TRBV28 to TRBJ2-1; TRBD2 is a possible D gene (5 bases). The origin of this receptor is an adult with an advanced solid tumor such as melanoma, head and neck, liver or kidney cancer. This CDR3 is CASRITSESYNEQFF. CDR3 DNA sequence: TGTGCCAGCAGAATAACTAGTGAGTCCTACAATGAGCAGTTCTTC. Full variable domain (rest looked up from reference TRBV28 and TRBJ2-1): DVKVTQSSRYLVKRTGEKVFLECVQDMDHENMFWYRQDPGLGLRLIYFSYDVKMKEKGDIPEGYSVSREKKERFSLILESASTNQTSMYLCASRITSESYNEQFFGPGTRLTVL.